The rows below give T cell receptor beta chains drawn from one sample of a study of cytomegalovirus exposure and HLA in healthy donors. The data were produced by immunoSEQ multiplex PCR, yet TCRdb's version contains in-frame clones alone and is incomplete. Here the sample spans 90,000 or so clones, more than 70% being singletons. The sample consisted of PBMCs. Source of these receptors: a man between 60 and 75 years old in good health and CMV-seronegative. Each CDR3 is given with its conserved first and last residue. Fields, in order: D gene, J gene, clone size, V gene, CDR3 DNA, CDR3 protein. A D gene is named only where the DNA matches it firmly. The size field is filled for only some rows; it gives once, few, many or a size class.

-	TRBJ2-7	once	TRBV19	TGTGCCAGTAGTATAGCAGGAGGGGCGGGATACGAGCAGTACTTC	CASSIAGGAGYEQYF
-	TRBJ1-4	once	TRBV18	TGTGCCAGCTCACCAGGGGCTGATGAAAAACTGTTTTTT	CASSPGADEKLFF
-	TRBJ1-2	-	TRBV6-1	TGTGCCAGCAAAGTGGCGGGGGAGGGTGGCTACACCTTC	CASKVAGEGGYTF
TRBD1	TRBJ2-1	once	TRBV29-1	TGCAGCGTTGGGACAGGGGGTTACAATGAGCAGTTCTTC	CSVGTGGYNEQFF
-	TRBJ1-5	-	TRBV15	TGTGCCACCAGCCCCTTAGGGGGGGGGCTTAGCAATCAGCCCCAGCATTTT	CATSPLGGGLSNQPQHF
-	TRBJ1-5	-	TRBV4-1	TGCGCCAGCAGCCTCCCCCCATCGGATCAGCCCCAGCATTTT	CASSLPPSDQPQHF
TRBD1	TRBJ1-1	-	TRBV5-5	TGTGCCAGCAGCTTCGGACAGGTGACTGAAGCTTTCTTT	CASSFGQVTEAFF
-	TRBJ1-2	-	TRBV19	TGTGCCAGTAGTAGCGGTCACTATGGCTACACCTTC	CASSSGHYGYTF
-	TRBJ2-7	-	TRBV7-3	TGTGCCAGCAGCTTAGACGGGGTCGGCTACGAGCAGTACTTC	CASSLDGVGYEQYF
TRBD1	TRBJ1-5	-	TRBV6-1	TGTGCCAGCAGTATGGACAGGGGCAATCAGCCCCAGCATTTT	CASSMDRGNQPQHF
TRBD2	TRBJ2-3	-	TRBV11-2	TGTGCCAGCAGCTTGGCCGCGACTAGCGGGTCTAGCACAGATACGCAGTATTTT	CASSLAATSGSSTDTQYF
TRBD2	TRBJ2-5	-	TRBV4-1	TGCGCCAGCAGCCAAGATTTCATCCGCGGGGGGCCGGAGACCCAGTACTTC	CASSQDFIRGGPETQYF
TRBD2	TRBJ2-3	-	TRBV11-3	TGTGCCAGCAGCTTACGAGGCGGGGGGGCACTAGATACGCAGTATTTT	CASSLRGGGALDTQYF
-	TRBJ2-1	-	TRBV18	TGTGCCAGCTCACCAGGGGGGACAGCAGCCTACAATGAGCAGTTCTTC	CASSPGGTAAYNEQFF
-	TRBJ2-7	-	TRBV21-1	TGTGCCAGGATAACTAGCGGGGGTGCTTCGGCCGAGCAGTACTTC	CARITSGGASAEQYF
TRBD2	TRBJ2-7	-	TRBV7-2	TGTGCCAGCAGCTTATGGCTAGCGGGGGGATTCGAGCAGTACTTC	CASSLWLAGGFEQYF
TRBD2	TRBJ2-7	-	TRBV7-6	TGTGCCAGCAGCTTACGCCGGGGGGTTTCCTACGAGCAGTACTTC	CASSLRRGVSYEQYF
-	TRBJ1-6	few	TRBV6-1	TGTGCCGCGCGAGCTTTAGAGTCCTATAATTCACCCCTCCACTTT	CAARALESYNSPLHF
TRBD1	TRBJ2-5	-	TRBV10-1	TGCGCCAGCAGTGGCCACGACCGGGACAGGGGAGAGACCCAGTACTTC	CASSGHDRDRGETQYF
TRBD1	TRBJ1-3	-	TRBV19	TGTGCCAGTAGTATGACAGGGGATTCACCCGGGGCCGGAAACACCATATATTTT	CASSMTGDSPGAGNTIYF
TRBD2	TRBJ2-3	-	TRBV19	TGTGCCAGTAGTATCTCCGTTGCGGGGGGTGGAGATACGCAGTATTTT	CASSISVAGGGDTQYF
TRBD2	TRBJ2-7	-	TRBV5-1	TGCGCCAGCAGCACCGGACTAGCGGGGGGCCACCAGTACTTC	CASSTGLAGGHQYF
TRBD2	TRBJ2-2	once	TRBV7-3	TGTGCCAGCAGCCCGACGACTAGCCCCGGGGAGCTGTTTTTT	CASSPTTSPGELFF
-	TRBJ2-2	-	TRBV7-8	TGTGCCAGCAGCTTGACAGGCTTCAACACCGGGGAGCTGTTTTTT	CASSLTGFNTGELFF
-	TRBJ1-1	-	TRBV30	TGTGCCTGGAGTACCTTAGGGGCGATGAACACTGAAGCTTTCTTT	CAWSTLGAMNTEAFF
-	TRBJ2-7	-	TRBV5-4	TGTGCCAGCAGCCCTAATACTGGGGCAGTCATCGACGAGCAGTACTTC	CASSPNTGAVIDEQYF
-	TRBJ2-5	-	TRBV5-4	TGTGCCAGCAGCCCCTCGGGTAGCGCTGAGACCCAGTACTTC	CASSPSGSAETQYF
-	TRBJ2-7	-	TRBV28	TGTGCCAGCAGCCCAGGGCCTACCGTCGCGAACGAGCAGTACTTC	CASSPGPTVANEQYF
TRBD1	TRBJ1-1	-	TRBV5-1	TGCGCCAGCAGCCCTTCCGGGACAGGGAACACTGAAGCTTTCTTT	CASSPSGTGNTEAFF
TRBD1	TRBJ1-2	-	TRBV10-3	TGTGCCATCAATCCGACAGGGGACTATGGCTACACCTTC	CAINPTGDYGYTF
TRBD1	TRBJ2-2	-	TRBV7-8	TGTGCCAGCAGCCCAACAACAGGGGTCACCGGGGAGCTGTTTTTT	CASSPTTGVTGELFF
TRBD1	TRBJ1-2	few	TRBV6-5	TGTGCCAGCAGTTACTCGCCAGGGGGCTATGGCTACACCTTC	CASSYSPGGYGYTF
-	TRBJ1-1	-	TRBV7-9	TGTGCCAGCAGCTTAGCCGGGTGGGACTCGAACACTGAAGCTTTCTTT	CASSLAGWDSNTEAFF
-	TRBJ2-4	-	TRBV6-5	TGTGCCAGCAGTTACCGGAAGGGGAAGGTAGACATTCAGTACTTC	CASSYRKGKVDIQYF
TRBD1	TRBJ1-1	-	TRBV6-1	TGTGCCAGCAAGTCCTCGACAGGGGATGTAGCTTTCTTT	CASKSSTGDVAFF
-	TRBJ2-1	-	TRBV6-5	TGTGCCAGCAGTTACGCCAGTGCCAATGAGCAGTTCTTC	CASSYASANEQFF
-	TRBJ1-5	-	TRBV6-1	TGTGCCAGCAGTGAAGCTACCGGGGTTCAGCCCCAGCATTTT	CASSEATGVQPQHF
TRBD2	TRBJ2-1	-	TRBV10-1	TGCGCCAGCAGTGAGTCGGGCGGGGGTCCCTACAATGAGCAGTTCTTC	CASSESGGGPYNEQFF
TRBD1	TRBJ1-2	-	TRBV5-1	TGCGCCAGCAGGCCAACCGGGACAGGGAAAGGCTACACCTTC	CASRPTGTGKGYTF
-	TRBJ1-4	once	TRBV9	TGTGCCAGCAGCGCGCGAATTGAGGGTGAAAAACTGTTTTTT	CASSARIEGEKLFF
TRBD2	TRBJ2-1	-	TRBV29-1	TGCAGCGCTAAAACTAGCGGGGGTTACAATGAGCAGTTCTTC	CSAKTSGGYNEQFF
TRBD2	TRBJ2-3	-	TRBV7-3	TGTGCCAGCAGCTTATCTGGCGGGGGGGCCGGATATACGCAGTATTTT	CASSLSGGGAGYTQYF
-	TRBJ1-1	-	TRBV11-2	TGTGCCAGCAGGGAGGGGGGGCGCATCAGAACTGAAGCTTTCTTT	CASREGGRIRTEAFF
TRBD1	TRBJ2-5	few	TRBV2	TGTGCCAGCGGGGGGACAGGGGTATGGGAGGAGACCCAGTACTTC	CASGGTGVWEETQYF
-	TRBJ1-1	-	TRBV4-1	TGCGCCAGCAGCCAACCCCCTGTCCCGAACACTGAAGCTTTCTTT	CASSQPPVPNTEAFF
-	TRBJ1-2	once	TRBV5-1	TGCGCCAGCAGCTCAACTGCGGGGGGATACTATGGCTACACCTTC	CASSSTAGGYYGYTF
TRBD2	TRBJ2-7	-	TRBV19	TGTGCCAGTAGCATCGGGGGGTACGAGCAGTACTTC	CASSIGGYEQYF
TRBD1	TRBJ2-1	-	TRBV5-5	TGTGCCAGCAGCTCCACAGGGGCCTCCTACAATGAGCAGTTCTTC	CASSSTGASYNEQFF
-	TRBJ2-7	-	TRBV2	TGTGCCAGCAGCCCCGCCCTAGGGGGTGGAGGGCAGTACTTC	CASSPALGGGGQYF
-	TRBJ1-5	-	TRBV19	TGTGCCAGTAGTATAGACACAGGAATGGCGCAGCCCCAGCATTTT	CASSIDTGMAQPQHF
TRBD2	TRBJ2-2	few	TRBV5-1	TGCGCCAGCAGCTCCCGGGAGGGGAGGGGCACCGGGGAGCTGTTTTTT	CASSSREGRGTGELFF
-	TRBJ2-2	-	TRBV10-3	TGTGCCATCAGTGAGGACAGGACCGGGGAGCTGTTTTTT	CAISEDRTGELFF
TRBD1	TRBJ2-1	-	TRBV4-1	TGCGCCAGCAGCCAAGCCTTACCAGGACAGGGGGACAATGAGCAGTTCTTC	CASSQALPGQGDNEQFF
-	TRBJ2-5	once	TRBV5-6	TGTGCCAGCAGCTTTCCAGGGAACCAAGAGACCCAGTACTTC	CASSFPGNQETQYF
-	TRBJ1-5	few	TRBV7-6	TGTGCCAGCAGCTTGTCGGCAGGCGCTAGCAATCAGCCCCAGCATTTT	CASSLSAGASNQPQHF
-	TRBJ2-3	-	TRBV11-3	TGTGCCAGCAGCCAAGCGACAGTCACAGATACGCAGTATTTT	CASSQATVTDTQYF
-	TRBJ1-5	-	TRBV5-1	TGCGCCAGCAGCTTGAAGGGGGATTTCAATCAGCCCCAGCATTTT	CASSLKGDFNQPQHF
-	TRBJ1-1	few	TRBV6-6	TGTGCCAGCAGTCTCCTCTCAGGGCTGAACACTGAAGCTTTCTTT	CASSLLSGLNTEAFF